These 8 T cell receptor beta chains came from one sample sequenced in a study of cytomegalovirus exposure and HLA in healthy donors. PCR was performed using 60 Vbeta and 13 Jbeta primers. TCRdb's copy holds only in-frame clones and misses some; the assay was immunoSEQ multiplex PCR. The clone table shows tens of thousands of clones, with the ten largest holding about 12%. The sequenced sample consisted of PBMCs. The source is a woman aged 25 to 45 in good health and CMV-seropositive.

V is TRBV6-6 and J is TRBJ1-2; 9 bases fit TRBD1. The CDR3 sequence is 15 residues long. The V gene end was trimmed by 6 bases and the J gene end by 4 bases; junction bases not matched to a gene: 9. Germline V CDR1 and CDR2: MNHNY, SVGAGI (reference sequence). CDR3 region: CASRVQGQGGYGYTF. The CDR3 DNA is TGTGCCAGCAGGGTCCAGGGACAGGGTGGCTATGGCTACACCTTC.

The rearrangement joins TRBV9 to TRBJ2-6; D call uncertain. CDR3 size: 15 residues. V was pared by 2 bases and J by 0 bases, with 6 bases between. Germline CDR1 SGDLS, CDR2 YYNGEE. CDR3 sequence: CASSVQVSGANVLTF. In nucleotides, the CDR3 is TGTGCCAGCAGCGTCCAGGTCTCTGGGGCCAACGTCCTGACTTTC.

The chain uses TRBV27 and TRBJ2-7, with 10 bases matching TRBD1. The V gene end was trimmed by 8 bases and the J gene end by 3 bases; junction bases not matched to a gene: 4. Germline V gene data show CDR1 as MNHEY and CDR2 as SMNVEV (reference sequence). The CDR3 consists of 13 residues. The CDR3 DNA reads TGTGCCAGCTGGACAGGGGGTAACTACGAGCAGTACTTC. Amino acid sequence: CASWTGGNYEQYF.

This sequence joins TRBV25-1 and TRBJ2-7; the D gene is possibly TRBD2 (5 bases). V lost 4 bases and J 2 bases, leaving 15 bases between the germline ends. Per the germline V gene, CDR1 is MGHDK and CDR2 is SYGVNS. This CDR3 comprises 15 residues. CDR3 coding DNA: TGTGCCAGCAGTGGCCGGGAAAGCCACGCCTACGAGCAGTACTTC. Translating it yields CASSGRESHAYEQYF.

This sequence joins TRBV11-2 and TRBJ2-1, with D possibly matching TRBD2 (6 bases). CDR1 and CDR2 (germline): SGHAT, FQNNGV. V was shortened by 5 bases and J by 0 bases, with 14 bases between the two germline ends. The CDR3 consists of 16 residues. The CDR3 coding sequence is TGTGCCAGCAGCATCTTTGCGGAGGGCTCCTACAATGAGCAGTTCTTC. This codes for CASSIFAEGSYNEQFF.

Written as DNA, the CDR3 is TGTGCCAGCAGCCCACTAGGACTCCGCGAGGATACGCAGTATTTT. Translation gives CASSPLGLREDTQYF. The chain recombines TRBV13 with TRBJ2-3; TRBD2 is a possible D gene (5 bases). Germline CDR1 and CDR2: PRHDT and FYEKMQ (reference sequence). This CDR3 spans 15 amino acids. The V and J ends lost 5 bases and 6 bases respectively, with 18 bases between them.

The rearrangement uses TRBV14 and TRBJ2-3; 9 bases fit TRBD2. The CDR3 covers 16 residues. Trimming took 3 bases from V and 4 from J; bases not matched to a gene: 8. Germline V gene data show CDR1 as SGHDN and CDR2 as FVKESK. The CDR3 reads CASSHTSGGLADTQYF. The CDR3 DNA follows: TGTGCCAGCAGCCATACGAGCGGGGGGTTGGCAGATACGCAGTATTTT.

V is TRBV29-1 and J is TRBJ2-3, with 10 bases that match TRBD2. CDR3 length: 16 residues. Germline trimming cut 5 bases from V and 0 bases from J; bases unmatched to any gene: 8. CDR1 and CDR2 from the germline V gene are SQVTM and ANQGSEA. The CDR3 region is CSVTSGITRSTDTQYF. Written as DNA, the CDR3 is TGCAGCGTTACTAGCGGGATAACACGTAGCACAGATACGCAGTATTTT.